Listed below are T cell receptor beta chains from one sample, sequenced in a study of shared clonotypes between healthy human individuals. Data came from immunoSEQ multiplex PCR; TCRdb stores just in-frame clones and leaves some out. The sample includes some 1 million clones, 70% to 80% of them seen just once. The sample taken for sequencing was memory CD4+ T cells sorted from blood. These receptors all come from a young man in good health. CDR3s include the opening cysteine and the closing phenylalanine or tryptophan. D genes are given only for firm matches. Rows give clone size only sometimes, using once, few, many, or a class for an expanded clone.

D: TRBD2
J: TRBJ2-2
size: -
V: TRBV7-9
CDR3: CASRAAAGGPDTGELFF
DNA: TGTGCCAGCAGGGCCGCAGCGGGAGGGCCTGACACCGGGGAGCTGTTTTTT

D: -
J: TRBJ1-4
size: -
V: TRBV4-1
CDR3: CASSRFLGQGNEKLFF
DNA: TGCGCCAGCAGCCGCTTTCTTGGGCAGGGCAATGAAAAACTGTTTTTT

D: -
J: TRBJ1-1
size: few
V: TRBV18
CDR3: CASSPRISTETEAFF
DNA: TGTGCCAGCTCACCAAGAATCTCTACTGAGACTGAAGCTTTCTTT

D: -
J: TRBJ1-2
size: -
V: TRBV6-4
CDR3: CASSEAPGQGVNTF
DNA: TGTGCCAGCAGTGAAGCACCGGGACAAGGGGTTAACACCTTC

D: -
J: TRBJ1-6
size: -
V: TRBV7-8
CDR3: CASSLSNSPLHF
DNA: TGTGCCAGCAGCTTATCCAATTCACCCCTCCACTTT

D: TRBD2
J: TRBJ2-1
size: -
V: TRBV5-1
CDR3: CASSLRLAGRLGNEQFF
DNA: TGCGCCAGCAGCTTGCGACTAGCGGGACGCCTAGGGAATGAGCAGTTCTTC

D: TRBD1
J: TRBJ1-2
size: -
V: TRBV14
CDR3: CASSQGRTGTGYTF
DNA: TGTGCCAGCAGCCAGGGACGGACAGGTACTGGCTACACCTTC

D: TRBD1
J: TRBJ1-2
size: -
V: TRBV6-5
CDR3: CASRSIGQGTHGYTF
DNA: TGTGCCAGCAGAAGTATTGGACAGGGGACCCATGGCTACACCTTC

D: -
J: TRBJ2-3
size: -
V: TRBV11-2
CDR3: CASSFQRGTVESQYF
DNA: TGTGCCAGCAGCTTCCAACGGGGGACTGTAGAATCGCAGTATTTT

D: TRBD1
J: TRBJ1-2
size: few
V: TRBV27
CDR3: CASSPMGSGTGVNGYTF
DNA: TGTGCCAGCAGTCCGATGGGTAGCGGGACAGGGGTGAATGGCTACACCTTC

D: TRBD1
J: TRBJ1-6
size: once
V: TRBV4-3
CDR3: CASSRRGQGAQNSPLHF
DNA: TGCGCCAGCAGCCGGAGGGGTCAGGGGGCCCAGAATTCACCCCTCCACTTT

D: -
J: TRBJ2-7
size: once
V: TRBV4-3
CDR3: CASSQDPPSSYEQYF
DNA: TGCGCCAGCAGCCAAGATCCCCCAAGCTCCTACGAGCAGTACTTC

D: TRBD2
J: TRBJ2-1
size: -
V: TRBV11-2
CDR3: CASSSDGSGGVGSYNEQFF
DNA: TGTGCCAGCAGTTCCGACGGGAGCGGGGGGGTTGGCTCCTACAATGAGCAGTTCTTC

D: -
J: TRBJ2-7
size: -
V: TRBV4-3
CDR3: CASSLRQGDEQYF
DNA: TGCGCCAGCAGCCTTCGGCAGGGCGACGAGCAGTACTTC

D: -
J: TRBJ1-5
size: -
V: TRBV6-1
CDR3: CASSALTHGNQPQHF
DNA: TGTGCCAGCAGTGCACTAACTCATGGCAATCAGCCCCAGCATTTT

D: TRBD2
J: TRBJ2-1
size: once
V: TRBV4-2
CDR3: CASSQVPAGGLFEQFF
DNA: TGTGCCAGCAGCCAAGTTCCGGCGGGGGGCCTTTTTGAGCAGTTCTTC

D: -
J: TRBJ2-4
size: many
V: TRBV15
CDR3: CATSRGGTPGWDIQYF
DNA: TGTGCCACCAGCAGAGGAGGGACCCCAGGATGGGACATTCAGTACTTC

D: TRBD1
J: TRBJ2-5
size: -
V: TRBV10-3
CDR3: CAIRGDSQAETQYF
DNA: TGTGCCATCAGGGGGGACAGTCAGGCAGAGACCCAGTACTTC

D: TRBD1
J: TRBJ1-1
size: -
V: TRBV7-8
CDR3: CASSLATGSGAEAFF
DNA: TGTGCCAGCAGCTTAGCGACAGGGTCCGGGGCTGAAGCTTTCTTT

D: TRBD1
J: TRBJ1-2
size: -
V: TRBV19
CDR3: CASKTTGTGTRGYGYTF
DNA: TGTGCCAGTAAGACGACCGGGACAGGAACCCGCGGCTATGGCTACACCTTC

D: -
J: TRBJ1-2
size: -
V: TRBV6-1
CDR3: CASSEVGGQEPRGYTF
DNA: TGTGCCAGCAGTGAAGTAGGAGGGCAGGAGCCCCGGGGCTACACCTTC

D: TRBD1
J: TRBJ2-3
size: once
V: TRBV5-1
CDR3: CASSYDTGAPDTQYF
DNA: TGCGCCAGCAGCTATGATACAGGGGCCCCAGATACGCAGTATTTT

D: -
J: TRBJ2-3
size: -
V: TRBV11-2
CDR3: CASGPQSSRSDTQYF
DNA: TGTGCCAGCGGCCCCCAATCCAGCCGATCCGATACGCAGTATTTT

D: -
J: TRBJ2-3
size: -
V: TRBV10-1
CDR3: CASSEIATPTDTQYF
DNA: TGCGCCAGCAGTGAGATTGCTACCCCCACAGATACGCAGTATTTT

D: -
J: TRBJ2-7
size: -
V: TRBV7-8
CDR3: CASSLRTDYEQYF
DNA: TGTGCCAGCAGCTTACGGACGGACTACGAGCAGTACTTC

D: -
J: TRBJ1-4
size: few
V: TRBV19
CDR3: CASSPRRRENEKLFF
DNA: TGTGCCAGTAGTCCCCGACGTAGGGAAAATGAAAAACTGTTTTTT

D: -
J: TRBJ2-3
size: -
V: TRBV7-9
CDR3: CASSSRQELDTQYF
DNA: TGTGCCAGCAGCTCCCGACAGGAACTAGATACGCAGTATTTT

D: -
J: TRBJ2-2
size: -
V: TRBV30
CDR3: CAWQGTTGELFF
DNA: TGTGCCTGGCAGGGTACCACCGGGGAGCTGTTTTTT

D: -
J: TRBJ2-3
size: -
V: TRBV29-1
CDR3: CSVEGGSKDTQYF
DNA: TGCAGCGTCGAGGGGGGTTCAAAAGATACGCAGTATTTT

D: -
J: TRBJ2-3
size: -
V: TRBV6-5
CDR3: CASSYRPVSDTQYF
DNA: TGTGCCAGCAGTTACCGGCCGGTTTCGGATACGCAGTATTTT

D: TRBD2
J: TRBJ2-3
size: -
V: TRBV28
CDR3: CASSPSHGLAGPSNTQYF
DNA: TGTGCCAGCAGCCCGAGCCACGGACTAGCGGGGCCTTCGAATACGCAGTATTTT

D: -
J: TRBJ2-1
size: -
V: TRBV6-1
CDR3: CASSEQQGFGDEQFF
DNA: TGTGCCAGCAGTGAACAACAGGGCTTTGGGGATGAGCAGTTCTTC

D: -
J: TRBJ1-1
size: -
V: TRBV4-2
CDR3: CASTQPDTPYTEAFF
DNA: TGTGCCAGCACCCAACCCGACACCCCATACACTGAAGCTTTCTTT

D: -
J: TRBJ1-4
size: few
V: TRBV12-2
CDR3: CASRLATGANEKLFF
DNA: TGTGCAAGTCGCTTAGCCACAGGGGCTAATGAAAAACTGTTTTTT

D: TRBD2
J: TRBJ2-3
size: few
V: TRBV4-3
CDR3: CASSQASAGRDTQYF
DNA: TGCGCCAGCAGCCAAGCATCAGCGGGAAGAGATACGCAGTATTTT

D: -
J: TRBJ2-7
size: -
V: TRBV28
CDR3: CASLRTRGDTYEQYF
DNA: TGTGCCAGCCTACGGACCAGGGGGGATACCTACGAGCAGTACTTC

D: -
J: TRBJ2-7
size: -
V: TRBV14
CDR3: CASSQVHGYEQYF
DNA: TGTGCCAGCAGCCAAGTCCATGGATACGAGCAGTACTTC

D: -
J: TRBJ2-1
size: few
V: TRBV9
CDR3: CASSPQSYNEQFF
DNA: TGTGCCAGCAGCCCCCAGTCCTACAATGAGCAGTTCTTC

D: -
J: TRBJ2-3
size: once
V: TRBV18
CDR3: CASSWRQEEGLDTQYF
DNA: TGTGCCAGCTCCTGGCGGCAGGAGGAAGGATTAGATACGCAGTATTTT

D: -
J: TRBJ1-1
size: few
V: TRBV6-1
CDR3: CASMARGGAFF
DNA: TGTGCCAGCATGGCCCGGGGGGGAGCTTTCTTT

D: -
J: TRBJ2-2
size: -
V: TRBV5-8
CDR3: CASIGGRKNTGELFF
DNA: TGTGCCAGCATTGGGGGGCGGAAGAACACCGGGGAGCTGTTTTTT

D: TRBD2
J: TRBJ2-7
size: -
V: TRBV11-2
CDR3: CASRNSGLAGSEQYF
DNA: TGTGCCAGCAGGAACTCCGGCCTAGCGGGTTCCGAGCAGTACTTC

D: -
J: TRBJ1-5
size: -
V: TRBV7-2
CDR3: CASSLNGPGQRKNQPQHF
DNA: TGTGCCAGCAGCTTAAATGGCCCCGGACAGAGGAAAAATCAGCCCCAGCATTTT